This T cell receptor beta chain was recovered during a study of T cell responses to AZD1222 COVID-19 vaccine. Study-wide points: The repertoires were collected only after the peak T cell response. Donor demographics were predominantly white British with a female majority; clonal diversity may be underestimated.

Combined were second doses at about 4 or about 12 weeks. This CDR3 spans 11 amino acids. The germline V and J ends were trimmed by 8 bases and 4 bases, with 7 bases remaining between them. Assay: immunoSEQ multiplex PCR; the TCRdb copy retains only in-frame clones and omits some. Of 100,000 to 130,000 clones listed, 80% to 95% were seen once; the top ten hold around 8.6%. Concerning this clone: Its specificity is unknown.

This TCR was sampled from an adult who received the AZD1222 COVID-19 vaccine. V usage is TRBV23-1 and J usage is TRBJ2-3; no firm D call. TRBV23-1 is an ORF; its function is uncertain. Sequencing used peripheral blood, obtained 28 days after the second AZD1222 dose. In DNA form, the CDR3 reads TGCGCCAGCGATTACGCAGATACGCAGTATTTT. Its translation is CASDYADTQYF.